This T cell receptor beta chain was documented in a study of patients and donors after allogeneic stem cell transplantation. TCRdb processed the RT-PCR reads anew with MiXCR; each CDR3 protein has one entry. The table lists fewer than 500,000 distinct CDR3 sequences, roughly 17% of them singletons, with just over 7% in the top ten. The CDR3 length is 13 residues. The germline V gene has CDR1 SGHRS and CDR2 YFSETQ. With V trimmed by 7 bases and J by 5 bases, 6 bases remained unmatched. The chain joins TRBV5-1 to TRBJ2-5, with 9 bases identical to TRBD2. This clonotype was sampled from a human donor who was either an allogeneic HSCT recipient or a stem cell or donor lymphocyte infusion donor (not recorded which). It is not recorded whose cells these are; they may come from a transplant donor. Sample: blood, either unsorted or a sorted T cell fraction (not recorded which). DNA of the CDR3: TGCGCCAGCCGTAGCGGGAGAGGGGAGACCCAGTACTTC. Amino acids: CASRSGRGETQYF.